Each of the 14 T cell receptor beta chains below was sequenced from the same sample in a study of blood T cell repertoires in COVID-19. Profiling relied on immunoSEQ multiplex PCR, and the TCRdb table lists in-frame clones only, not all of them. Here the sample spans 88,000 or so clones, approximately 84% being singletons. What was sequenced was peripheral blood. The receptor source for this set is a man in his 60s with acute or convalescent COVID-19.

The chain is built from TRBV19 and TRBJ1-5, with D uncertain. Germline CDR1 reads LNHDA; CDR2 reads SQIVND (reference sequence). This CDR3 contains 14 residues. V lost 4 bases, J lost 6 bases, and 13 bases lay in between. CDR3: CASSNLGDGQPQHF. DNA of the CDR3: TGTGCCAGTAGTAACCTCGGGGATGGTCAGCCCCAGCATTTT.

This clone appeared once. The CDR3 DNA is TGTGCCAGCAGACGGGGAATGTCGGGAGAGACCCAGTACTTC. Residues: CASRRGMSGETQYF. The rearrangement joins TRBV6-5 to TRBJ2-5; D might be TRBD2 (5 bases). The CDR3 has 14 residues. Trimming took off 6 bases at V and 4 bases at J, with 15 bases between the two ends. Germline CDR1 MNHEY, CDR2 SVGAGI.

This chain links TRBV18 with TRBJ2-1; 11 bases align to TRBD1. V lost 3 bases, J lost 11 bases, and 18 bases stayed unmatched. CDR1 and CDR2 from the germline V gene are KGHSH and LQKENI. The CDR3 covers 18 residues. This CDR3 is CASSPQDRGLIAGEKQFF. The CDR3 DNA reads TGTGCCAGCTCACCCCAGGACAGGGGGCTAATAGCGGGAGAGAAGCAGTTCTTC.

V and J are TRBV12-3 or TRBV12-4 and TRBJ2-5; D is uncertain. Trimming removed 6 bases from V and 5 bases from J, with 10 bases in between. This CDR3 is built from 12 residues. Written as DNA, the CDR3 is TGTGCCAGCAGCCTCACTGAGGAGACCCAGTACTTC. Translation: CASSLTEETQYF.

The chain couples TRBV5-5 to TRBJ1-3; D is ambiguous. V was shortened by 0 bases and J by 2 bases, with 9 bases between the two germline ends. The CDR3 totals 15 residues. Germline V lookup: CDR1 SGHKS, CDR2 YYEKEE (reference sequence). For the CDR3, the DNA is TGTGCCAGCAGCTTGGAGGGCGGGCCTGGAAACACCATATATTTT. Translation: CASSLEGGPGNTIYF.

The chain has TRBV29-1 and TRBJ2-1; D gene ambiguous. Germline CDR1 reads SQVTM; CDR2 reads ANQGSEA. With 4 bases removed from V and 4 bases from J, the gap between germline ends came to 11 bases. The CDR3 length is 13 residues. The CDR3 loop reads CSVGQFVYNEQFF. CDR3 nucleotides: TGCAGCGTTGGACAATTCGTATACAATGAGCAGTTCTTC.

This clone is deemed medium-sized (0.01 to 0.1%). One end of the junction varies from germline; a read error may be responsible. The chain combines TRBV12-5 with TRBJ2-3; possible D gene TRBD2, 6 bases. Germline CDR1 reads LGHNT; CDR2 reads FRNRAP. This CDR3 spans 15 amino acids. The CDR3 spells CASGLEVRGTDTQYF. CDR3 bases: TGTGCTAGTGGGTTGGAAGTCCGGGGGACGGATACGCAGTATTTT.

The gene calls are TRBV18 and TRBJ1-4; 7 bases are shared with TRBD1. V shed 6 bases and J 8 bases; nucleotides not matched to a gene: 15. This CDR3 contains 16 residues. Per the germline V gene, CDR1 is KGHSH and CDR2 is LQKENI. The CDR3 loop reads CASSPNREGAGEKLFF. CDR3 bases: TGTGCCAGCTCCCCCAACCGAGAGGGGGCTGGGGAAAAACTGTTTTTT.

The chain employs TRBV27 and TRBJ2-1; 8 bases agree with TRBD2. Trimming took 4 bases from V and 9 from J; bases not matched to a gene: 14. This CDR3 region has 16 residues. Germline CDR1 MNHEY, CDR2 SMNVEV (reference sequence). CDR3 coding DNA: TGTGCCAGCAGTTACGTCCGGGCGGGGGGTTCTGGTGAGCAGTTCTTC. Translated, it gives CASSYVRAGGSGEQFF.

The V and J genes are TRBV4-3 and TRBJ2-3; TRBD2 agrees at 7 bases. Germline lookup yields CDR1 LGHNA and CDR2 YSLEER. CDR3 size: 16 residues. J lost 1 base, V lost 4 bases, and 8 bases had no gene match. CDR3 residues: CASSPFWGGRTDTQYF. DNA of the CDR3: TGCGCCAGCAGCCCTTTTTGGGGGGGTCGCACAGATACGCAGTATTTT.

The chain is built from TRBV7-8 and TRBJ1-5, with D possibly matching TRBD1 (5 bases). The CDR3 consists of 15 residues. The germline V gene encodes CDR1 SGHVS and CDR2 FQNEAQ. V lost 5 bases and J 5 bases, leaving 16 bases between the germline ends. The CDR3 DNA is TGTGCCAGCAGCCCTGGGCCCAGGGTGGATCAGCCCCAGCATTTT. Protein: CASSPGPRVDQPQHF. The full variable domain, completed using reference TRBV7-8 and TRBJ1-5, is GAGVSQSPRYKVAKRGQDVALRCDPISGHVSLFWYQQALGQGPEFLTYFQNEAQLDKSGLPSDRFFAERPEGSVSTLKIQRTQQEDSAVYLCASSPGPRVDQPQHFGDGTRLSIL.

The chain has TRBV18 and TRBJ2-3; D is unresolved. The CDR3 is made up of 13 amino acids. Deletions cut 2 bases from V and 2 bases from J, with 5 bases between. Germline V gene sequence: CDR1 KGHSH, CDR2 LQKENI. The CDR3 sequence is CASSPSLTDTQYF. The CDR3, as DNA: TGTGCCAGCTCACCATCTCTCACAGATACGCAGTATTTT.

The J gene is TRBJ1-6, the V gene TRBV21-1; the DNA was not compared with TRBD1, the D call given in the table. TRBV21-1 constitutes a pseudogene. This CDR3 is built from 16 residues. CDR3 loop: CASSKLKGVRNSPLHF. As DNA, the CDR3 is TGTGCCAGCAGCAAGTTGAAGGGGGTCAGGAATTCACCCCTCCACTTT.

V is TRBV11-3 and J is TRBJ1-1, with TRBD1 identical over 10 bases. The CDR3 loop spans 16 amino acids. CDR1 and CDR2 from the germline V gene are SGHNT and YENEEA. Germline trimming cut 2 bases from V and 5 bases from J; bases unmatched to any gene: 8. CDR3 bases: TGTGCCAGCAGCTTACCACCGCGGGACAGGGGAACTGAAGCTTTCTTT. Protein product: CASSLPPRDRGTEAFF.